This TCR beta chain was documented in a study of cytomegalovirus exposure and HLA in healthy donors (dated by TCRdb to the late 2010s). Background for the entire study: An earlier analysis of 587 of the donors reported about 250 Gb of sequence data and 100 million to 140 million unique TCR beta sequences from 190 million or so T cells. An early release covering 550 to 700 HLA-typed donors comprised around 300 gigabases of sequencing data and around 85 million unique TCR sequences. Of the 300 to 500 genotyped donors, 65% to 90% were placed in the genetic ancestry cluster associated with self-reported Caucasian donors. The study was designed to test whether signatures of past pathogen exposure could be identified by cataloging public T cell receptors. The study profiled the T cell repertoires of about 720 subjects by immunosequencing and related them to cytomegalovirus serostatus. In addition to the first cohort of 666 subjects, a separate validation cohort of approximately 120 different subjects was used. To predict cytomegalovirus infection status, the study combined high-throughput TCR immunosequencing, statistical association of individual TCRs with disease status, and machine learning. A later analysis re-examined previously published TCR beta repertoires from roughly 650 donors and added high-resolution HLA genotyping to investigate patterns of TCR occurrence. Rather than using new phenotypic data, the later analysis identified candidate immune exposures from TCR beta sequences and from how often those sequences occurred across donors. An earlier analysis of approximately 630 of the donors applied high-throughput TCR beta sequencing to assess whether each TCR beta V gene segment acted as functional or pseudogenic. Donor age, sex, ethnicity and CMV serostatus were compiled together with the repertoire data. Genome-wide SNP genotypes for about 60% of the roughly 700 donors were used in a later genetic analysis, which treated that subset as a discovery cohort. All discovery cohort repertoires had been generated on a single sequencing platform. HLA typing included class I and class II loci at four-digit resolution. Typing coverage varied by locus: about 620-630 donors for A, B, C, DRB1 and DQB1; roughly 510 for DQA1; nearly 610 for DPA1; 400 to 480 for DPB1. Four or five DR-DQ haplotypes were handled as single units for association and clustering because linkage in the cohort was strong. Across about 370 genotyped donors of the cohort, an average of approximately 220,000 unique TCR beta nucleotide sequences per donor were sequenced, and 15% to 20% of those sequences were non-productive.

Library preparation employed the immunoSEQ multiplex PCR assay. The multiplex PCR relied on a mix of 60 forward primers for TCR Vbeta segments and 13 reverse primers for TCR Jbeta segments. Amplification of the CDR3 region of rearranged TCR beta genes was performed with a multiplex PCR assay on genomic DNA. The amplified TCR beta libraries were sequenced on the Illumina HiSeq System as 87-base-pair reads. On the authors' methods: A later analysis counted about 82 million unique TCR beta chains across the roughly 700 repertoires, and around 12 million of these chains were shared by at least two donors. A nearest-neighbor algorithm error-corrected the raw reads and collapsed the reads into unique sequences, merging closely related sequences to remove PCR and sequencing errors. To assign V, D and J gene segments, CDR3 sequences were aligned to IMGT reference sequences. For a sequence to be retained, at least a six-nucleotide match to both a V gene segment and a J gene segment was required. Rearrangements were classified as productive when the CDR3 lacked stop codons and remained in frame with V and J, and all other rearrangements were classified as non-productive. CDR3 was defined according to IMGT convention as the region running from the second conserved V-encoded cysteine to the conserved J-encoded phenylalanine. In an earlier analysis of more than 550 of the donors, sequences lacking an unambiguous match to a single V gene segment were excluded. In an earlier analysis of several hundred of the donors, V segments were called functional above 56.7% productive rearrangements and were called segregating when the between-donor standard deviation exceeded 5%. A statistical classification framework was built to diagnose cytomegalovirus status from the catalog of TCR beta chain sequences. V and J gene assignment, in a later analysis, came from comparing TCR nucleotide sequences with IMGT/GENE-DB human TR gene sequences. The TCRdist pipeline was used in a later analysis to assign CDR3 sequences and most-parsimonious VDJ recombination scenarios. A later analysis defined each TCR beta chain by its CDR3 amino acid sequence plus V-gene family, and excluded reads lacking a unique V-gene family. In a later analysis, several hundred highly shared, low-generation-probability nucleotide sequences were removed to address suspected cross-contamination and a sequencing artifact. In a later analysis, a clonal expansion index for each public chain was calculated from normalized within-repertoire ranks of inferred template counts. In a later analysis, generation probabilities were computed using a VDJ recombination model fitted to out-of-frame rearrangements, and the results were checked against IGoR. Hypergeometric tests were used in a later analysis to score TCR-TCR, TCR-HLA and TCR-CMV co-occurrence, with a repertoire-size bias correction applied to the TCR pairs. A later analysis estimated false discovery rates by permuting HLA or CMV assignments 20 times. A later analysis grouped co-occurring TCRs with DBSCAN, adding TCRdist sequence similarity when clustering within HLA-allele-positive subsets. Repertoires with fewer than 30,000 or more than 120,000 public chains, plus five repertoires with anomalous nucleotide sharing, were excluded from co-occurrence clustering. TCRdb limited this immuneACCESS table to in-frame rearrangements with V and J called. A share of clones is missing; checked studies link under half to unresolved V genes, and the rest is unexplained. From that table come the V and J calls and clone size; the DNA was used to work out D and trimming. The sample profile shows 97,000 or so clones; roughly 70% of them were found once. The ten largest clonotypes hold roughly 2.5% of the sample.

In regard to this clone: Its antigen remains undetermined. Per-base qualities were not stored, and no clone one base away is much larger.

The cohort was made up of about 610 healthy bone marrow donors. Cohort members were all nominally healthy when sampled, although unrecorded immune exposures were likely present. The donor was CMV seronegative and was included in the group of approximately 350 seronegative cohort members. A peripheral blood sample was provided by each donor, and peripheral blood mononuclear cells were used for TCR beta sequencing. Genomic DNA extraction from the blood cell samples was performed with the Qiagen DNeasy Blood Extraction Kit. The investigation overall reported the following: Only TCR beta chains were sequenced in this cohort, and the absence of alpha or paired-chain data limited detectable features. Specific HLA alleles were associated with 15,000 to 20,000 TCR beta sequences at a false discovery rate of 0.05 in a later analysis. Because counts were too low, roughly 17 rarely observed V segments, including chromosome 9 orphons, were left out of the earlier analysis of some 600 of the donors. Presence/absence analyses assumed roughly uniform sequencing depth across donors, an assumption that may not hold. While some public TCRs were present in many individuals, most TCR sequences turned up only very rarely across donors. Because some donors lacked HLA typing at each locus, the association tests relied only on the typed subset. Several of the top co-occurrence clusters appeared to be linked to parvovirus B19, influenza, CMV and Epstein-Barr virus, according to a later analysis. In a later genetic analysis, a missense DCLRE1C variant was associated with V-gene and J-gene trimming of TCR beta chains, and the association was replicated in an independent cohort. A few of the identified cytomegalovirus-associated TCR beta chains were confirmed in vitro to be specific for cytomegalovirus antigens. Strong co-occurrence of HLA alleles, especially DR and DQ, made assigning TCR associations to individual alleles difficult. Broadly in line with IMGT annotations, most TCR beta V segments showed up in productive rearrangements about 90% or about 30% of the time in an earlier analysis of under 700 of the donors. In both the original and validation cohorts, the classifier was reported to diagnose cytomegalovirus status with high specificity and sensitivity. In a later analysis, HLA-associated TCR beta chains were found to be more clonally expanded and to have lower generation probabilities than equally common non-associated chains. The 87-base-pair reads could not distinguish some IMGT-functional V segments, including TRBV6-2 and TRBV6-3, so those segments were excluded. Correlated functional status among segregating V segments might reflect linkage disequilibrium, but an unknown experimental factor could not be ruled out. A cluster of highly shared sequence variants was judged likely to represent a technical artifact of the sequencing pipeline. A further reported finding was that TCR beta sequences accurately predicted the HLA-A and HLA-B alleles for most subjects in the first cohort. According to a later genetic analysis, donors in an Asian-associated ancestry cluster had fewer N-insertions in productive TCRs than the approximately 650-donor mean. A later analysis found that TCR association rates varied across HLA loci, with DRB1 alleles showing the most associated TCRs and HLA-C alleles the fewest. For the cohort, immune exposure information was limited to CMV serostatus. In the study, 150 to 200 TCR beta chains were listed as associated with cytomegalovirus. The authors suggested that the approach could potentially be generalized to other disease states and immunological phenotypes. According to a later analysis, most CMV-associated TCR beta chains appeared to be HLA-restricted, and the HLA associations seemed to be driven largely by CMV exposure.

The cysteine opens and the phenylalanine closes a CDR3 of 15 amino acids. This entry keeps only the CDR3 DNA: 45 bases, framed from base 1. Trimming costs V 1 base and J 6 bases, and their ends lie 16 bases apart. According to the germline V gene (reference sequence), CDR1 reads SEHNR and CDR2 reads FQNEAQ. The receptor comes from a man aged 45 to 65 in good health and CMV-seronegative. Recombination linked TRBV7-9 to TRBJ2-7, and TRBD2 may be the D gene, going by 6 matching bases. The sample consisted of PBMCs. This receptor carries the CDR3 CASSLVGGDLSEQYF. The nucleotide sequence reads as follows: TGTGCCAGCAGCTTAGTAGGAGGGGATTTGAGCGAGCAGTACTTC.